This TCR beta chain was identified during a study of control samples from healthy donors and cancer patients. With V trimmed by 4 bases and J by 4 bases, 5 bases remained unmatched. Per germline, CDR1 LGHDT and CDR2 YNNKEL (reference sequence). The CDR3 spans 14 residues. Here immunoSEQ multiplex PCR was the method, and the copy in TCRdb shows in-frame clones only, minus some. The table has 150,000 to 200,000 clones, almost 90% seen once. The TCR originated in a woman in her thirties in good health. V and J are TRBV3-1 (or the pseudogene TRBV3-2) and TRBJ1-1, with 8 bases that match TRBD1. The sample taken for sequencing was blood. The CDR3 DNA is TGTGCCAGCAGCCTGGGACAGGCCGTCACTGAAGCTTTCTTT. Amino acids: CASSLGQAVTEAFF.